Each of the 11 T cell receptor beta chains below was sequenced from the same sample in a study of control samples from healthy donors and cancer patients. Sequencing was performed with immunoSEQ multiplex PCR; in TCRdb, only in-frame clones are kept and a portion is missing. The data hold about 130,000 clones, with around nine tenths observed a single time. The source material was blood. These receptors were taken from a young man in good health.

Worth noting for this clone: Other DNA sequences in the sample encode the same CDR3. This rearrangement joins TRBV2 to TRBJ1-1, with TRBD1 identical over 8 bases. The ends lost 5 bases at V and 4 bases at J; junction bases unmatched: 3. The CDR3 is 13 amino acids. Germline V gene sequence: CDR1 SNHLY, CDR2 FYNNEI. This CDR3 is CASSKDRGTEAFF. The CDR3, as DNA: TGTGCCAGCAGTAAAGACAGGGGCACTGAAGCTTTCTTT.

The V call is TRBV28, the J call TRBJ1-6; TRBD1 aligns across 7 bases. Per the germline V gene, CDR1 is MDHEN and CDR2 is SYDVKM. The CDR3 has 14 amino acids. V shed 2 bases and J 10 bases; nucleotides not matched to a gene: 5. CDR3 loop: CASSLGQERSPLHF. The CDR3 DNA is TGTGCCAGCAGTTTAGGACAGGAGAGGTCACCCCTCCACTTT. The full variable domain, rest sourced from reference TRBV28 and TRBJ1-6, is DVKVTQSSRYLVKRTGEKVFLECVQDMDHENMFWYRQDPGLGLRLIYFSYDVKMKEKGDIPEGYSVSREKKERFSLILESASTNQTSMYLCASSLGQERSPLHFGNGTRLTVT.

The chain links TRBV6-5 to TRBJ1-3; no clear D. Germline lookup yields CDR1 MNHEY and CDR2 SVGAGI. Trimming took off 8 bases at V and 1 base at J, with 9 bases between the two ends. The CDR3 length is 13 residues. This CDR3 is CASHRGSGNTIYF. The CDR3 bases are TGTGCCAGCCACCGAGGGTCTGGAAACACCATATATTTT.

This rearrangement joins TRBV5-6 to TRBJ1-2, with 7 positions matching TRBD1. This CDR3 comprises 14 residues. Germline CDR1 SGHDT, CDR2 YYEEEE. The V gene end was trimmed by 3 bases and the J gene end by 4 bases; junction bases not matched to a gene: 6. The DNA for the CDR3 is TGTGCCAGCAGCTCAGGGGGAAAAAGCTATGGCTACACCTTC. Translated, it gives CASSSGGKSYGYTF.

CDR3 in DNA: TGTGCCAGCAGCTTAGTCGCCCTGGGGACAGGTACCTACGAGCAGTACTTC. Residues: CASSLVALGTGTYEQYF. V gene TRBV7-9 combines with J gene TRBJ2-7, with 8 bases that match TRBD1. The V segment lost 1 base and the J segment 2 bases; nucleotides outside the gene matches: 10. The germline gives CDR1 SEHNR, CDR2 FQNEAQ (reference sequence). There are 17 residues in the CDR3.

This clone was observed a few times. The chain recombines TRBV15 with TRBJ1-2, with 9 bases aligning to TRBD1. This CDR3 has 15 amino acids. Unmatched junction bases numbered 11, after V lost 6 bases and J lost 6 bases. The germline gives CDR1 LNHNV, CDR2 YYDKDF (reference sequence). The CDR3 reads CATSSPGQGIHGYTF. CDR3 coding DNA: TGTGCCACCAGTTCACCGGGACAGGGAATCCATGGCTACACCTTC.

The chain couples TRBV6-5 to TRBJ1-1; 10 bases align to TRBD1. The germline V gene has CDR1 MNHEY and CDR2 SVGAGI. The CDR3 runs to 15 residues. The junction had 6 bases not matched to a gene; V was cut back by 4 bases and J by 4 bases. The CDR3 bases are TGTGCCAGCAGTTGGGGGACAGGGGTAAGCACTGAAGCTTTCTTT. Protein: CASSWGTGVSTEAFF.

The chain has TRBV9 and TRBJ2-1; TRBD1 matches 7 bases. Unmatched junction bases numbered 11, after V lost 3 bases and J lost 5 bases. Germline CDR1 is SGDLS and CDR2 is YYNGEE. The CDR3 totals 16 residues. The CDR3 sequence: CASSGRQGTYNNEQFF. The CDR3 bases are TGTGCCAGCAGCGGCCGACAGGGAACCTATAACAATGAGCAGTTCTTC.

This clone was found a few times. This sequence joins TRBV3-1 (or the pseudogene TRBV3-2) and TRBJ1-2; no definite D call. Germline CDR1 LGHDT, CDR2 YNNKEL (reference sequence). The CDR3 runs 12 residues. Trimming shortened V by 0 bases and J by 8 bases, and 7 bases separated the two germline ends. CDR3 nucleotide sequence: TGTGCCAGCAGCCAAGAGAATTGGGGCTACACCTTC. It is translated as CASSQENWGYTF.

The CDR3 spells CASSEGGYGYTF. Written as DNA, the CDR3 is TGTGCCAGCAGTGAGGGGGGCTATGGCTACACCTTC. The rearrangement joins TRBV27 to TRBJ1-2; maybe TRBD1 (6 bases). Germline CDR1 is MNHEY and CDR2 is SMNVEV (reference sequence). This CDR3 region has 12 residues. The V and J ends lost 5 bases and 4 bases respectively, with 8 bases between them.

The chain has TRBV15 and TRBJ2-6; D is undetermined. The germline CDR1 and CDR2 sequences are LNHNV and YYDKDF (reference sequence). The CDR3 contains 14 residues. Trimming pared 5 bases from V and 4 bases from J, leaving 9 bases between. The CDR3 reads CATSGEWGANVLTF. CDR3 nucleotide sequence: TGTGCCACCAGCGGCGAGTGGGGGGCCAACGTCCTGACTTTC.